This TCR beta chain emerged from a study of blood T cells in healthy people across ages. Looking at the study overall: Template switching picked up about one barcoded beta molecule for each two T cells. The study's findings and limits: Naive CD4+ cell counts and diversity both ran higher in long-lived than in aged donors.

Alongside a J-beta primer mix, a sample-barcoded 5' primer served in a second PCR lasting about 7 to 11 cycles. Via MiXCR, TCRdb re-called the 5' RACE reads, giving one row per CDR3 protein. In the table there are 780,000 or so distinct CDR3 sequences, around 25% of which are singletons. This CDR3 has 13 amino acids. CDR1 and CDR2 from the germline V gene are MNHEY and SVGAGI. Worth noting for this clonotype: The antigen is not known.

These data were likewise used in another study, on T cells of mothers and their children.

This clonotype was obtained from a boy between 10 and 17 years old in good health. Sequenced input: blood. The rearrangement joins TRBV6-5 to TRBJ2-1; 7 nucleotides align to TRBD1. The tail of the sequence fits TRBJ2-7 better, so the J call may be wrong. The CDR3 DNA sequence: TGTGCCTCCGGGGTGGCAGGGGGCTACGAGCAGTACTTC. Amino acids: CASGVAGGYEQYF.